This T cell receptor beta chain was sequenced during a study of control samples from healthy donors and cancer patients. With 2 bases clipped from V and 9 bases from J, the junction kept 9 bases outside the gene matches. The CDR3 has 15 residues. Germline V gene sequence: CDR1 SGHNT, CDR2 YYREEE (reference sequence). Produced via immunoSEQ multiplex PCR; TCRdb's table is partial and in-frame only. This sample has 130,000 or so clones, with about 90% found just once. The table lists this clone with a few counts. The sequence derives from a man aged 18 to 29 in good health. The gene calls are TRBV5-4 and TRBJ2-4; 9 nucleotides agree with TRBD1. Sequencing was performed on blood. The CDR3 protein is CASSFPTGGTVIQYF. CDR3 nucleotide sequence: TGTGCCAGCAGCTTCCCGACAGGGGGAACCGTCATTCAGTACTTC.